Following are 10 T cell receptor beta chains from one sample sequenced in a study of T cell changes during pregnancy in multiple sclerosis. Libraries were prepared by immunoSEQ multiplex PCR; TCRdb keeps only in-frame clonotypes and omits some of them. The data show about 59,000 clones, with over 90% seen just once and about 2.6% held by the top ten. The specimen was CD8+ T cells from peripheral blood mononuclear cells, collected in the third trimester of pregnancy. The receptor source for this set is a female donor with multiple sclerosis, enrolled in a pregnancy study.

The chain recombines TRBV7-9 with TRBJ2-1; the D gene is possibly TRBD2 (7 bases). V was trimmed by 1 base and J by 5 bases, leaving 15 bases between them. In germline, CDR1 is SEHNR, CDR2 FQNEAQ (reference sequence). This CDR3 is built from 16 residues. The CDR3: CASSLGGGGPHNEQFF. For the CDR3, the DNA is TGTGCCAGCAGCTTAGGTGGCGGGGGCCCTCACAATGAGCAGTTCTTC. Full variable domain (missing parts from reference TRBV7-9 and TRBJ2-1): DTGVSQNPRHKITKRGQNVTFRCDPISEHNRLYWYRQTLGQGPEFLTYFQNEAQLEKSRLLSDRFSAERPKGSFSTLEIQRTEQGDSAMYLCASSLGGGGPHNEQFFGPGTRLTVL.

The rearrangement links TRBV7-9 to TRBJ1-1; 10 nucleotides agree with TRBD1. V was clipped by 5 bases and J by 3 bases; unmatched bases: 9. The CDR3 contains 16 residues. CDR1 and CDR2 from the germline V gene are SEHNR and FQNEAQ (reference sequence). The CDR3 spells CASSPRQGAADTEAFF. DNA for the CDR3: TGTGCCAGCAGCCCTCGACAGGGGGCGGCGGACACTGAAGCTTTCTTT.

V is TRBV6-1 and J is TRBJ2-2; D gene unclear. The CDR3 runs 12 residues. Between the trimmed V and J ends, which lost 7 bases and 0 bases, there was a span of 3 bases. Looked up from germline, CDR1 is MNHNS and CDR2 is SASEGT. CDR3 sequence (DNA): TGTGCCAGCACGTCGAACACCGGGGAGCTGTTTTTT. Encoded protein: CASTSNTGELFF.

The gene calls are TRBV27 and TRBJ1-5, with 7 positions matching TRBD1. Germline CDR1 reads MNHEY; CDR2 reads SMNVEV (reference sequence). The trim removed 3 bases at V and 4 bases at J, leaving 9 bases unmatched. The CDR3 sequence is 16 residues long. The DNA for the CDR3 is TGTGCCAGCAGTTTCCGAGGGGACAGACCAAATCAGCCCCAGCATTTT. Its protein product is CASSFRGDRPNQPQHF.

CDR3 DNA: TGTGCCAGCAGCTTAGGAGGAAGTGTCACCGGGGAGCTGTTTTTT. Its translation: CASSLGGSVTGELFF. The rearrangement joins TRBV7-9 to TRBJ2-2; no firm D call. CDR1 is SEHNR and CDR2 is FQNEAQ in the germline V gene (reference sequence). There are 15 residues in the CDR3. V dropped 1 base and J dropped 4 bases, with 10 bases sitting between them.

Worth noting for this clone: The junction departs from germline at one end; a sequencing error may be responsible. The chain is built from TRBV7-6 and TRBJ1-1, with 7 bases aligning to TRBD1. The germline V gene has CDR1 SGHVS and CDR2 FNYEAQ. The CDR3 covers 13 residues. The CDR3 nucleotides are TGTGCCAGCAGATTACAGCCCGGGACAGAAGGTTTCTTT. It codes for CASRLQPGTEGFF.

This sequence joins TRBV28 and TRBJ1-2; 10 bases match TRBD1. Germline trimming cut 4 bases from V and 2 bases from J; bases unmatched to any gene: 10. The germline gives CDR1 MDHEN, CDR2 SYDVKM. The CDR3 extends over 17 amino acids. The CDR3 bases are TGTGCCAGCAGTTCGCCCGGACAGGGGGTACCCAACTATGGCTACACCTTC. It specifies CASSSPGQGVPNYGYTF.

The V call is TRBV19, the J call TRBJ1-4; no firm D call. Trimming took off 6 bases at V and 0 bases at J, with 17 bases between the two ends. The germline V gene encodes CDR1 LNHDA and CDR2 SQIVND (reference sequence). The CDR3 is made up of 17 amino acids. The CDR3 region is CASSLTSGSATNEKLFF. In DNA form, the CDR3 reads TGTGCCAGTAGCCTAACCTCTGGGAGTGCAACTAATGAAAAACTGTTTTTT.

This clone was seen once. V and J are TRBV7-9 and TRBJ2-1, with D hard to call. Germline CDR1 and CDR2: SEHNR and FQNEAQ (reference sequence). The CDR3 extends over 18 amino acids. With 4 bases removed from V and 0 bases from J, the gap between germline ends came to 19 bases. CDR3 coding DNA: TGTGCCAGCAGCTCATCTCTGAGTAGCCCCAGCTCCTACAATGAGCAGTTCTTC. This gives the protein CASSSSLSSPSSYNEQFF.

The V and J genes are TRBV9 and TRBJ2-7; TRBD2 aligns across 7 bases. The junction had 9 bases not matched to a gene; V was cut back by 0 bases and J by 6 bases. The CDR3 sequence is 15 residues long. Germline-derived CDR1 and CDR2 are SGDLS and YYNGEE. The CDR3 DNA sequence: TGTGCCAGCAGCGTAGTGGCGGGAGTCGAGGGCGAGCAGTACTTC. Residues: CASSVVAGVEGEQYF.